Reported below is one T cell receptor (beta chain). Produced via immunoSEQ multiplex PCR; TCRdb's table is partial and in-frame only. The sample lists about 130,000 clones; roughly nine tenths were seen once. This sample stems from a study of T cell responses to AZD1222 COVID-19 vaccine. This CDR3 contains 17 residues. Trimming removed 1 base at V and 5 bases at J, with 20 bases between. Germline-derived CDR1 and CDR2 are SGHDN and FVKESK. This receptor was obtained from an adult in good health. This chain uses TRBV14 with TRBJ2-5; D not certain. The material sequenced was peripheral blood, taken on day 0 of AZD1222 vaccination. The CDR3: CASSQAYGSASGETQYF. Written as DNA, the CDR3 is TGTGCCAGCAGCCAAGCGTATGGATCCGCCAGTGGGGAGACCCAGTACTTC.